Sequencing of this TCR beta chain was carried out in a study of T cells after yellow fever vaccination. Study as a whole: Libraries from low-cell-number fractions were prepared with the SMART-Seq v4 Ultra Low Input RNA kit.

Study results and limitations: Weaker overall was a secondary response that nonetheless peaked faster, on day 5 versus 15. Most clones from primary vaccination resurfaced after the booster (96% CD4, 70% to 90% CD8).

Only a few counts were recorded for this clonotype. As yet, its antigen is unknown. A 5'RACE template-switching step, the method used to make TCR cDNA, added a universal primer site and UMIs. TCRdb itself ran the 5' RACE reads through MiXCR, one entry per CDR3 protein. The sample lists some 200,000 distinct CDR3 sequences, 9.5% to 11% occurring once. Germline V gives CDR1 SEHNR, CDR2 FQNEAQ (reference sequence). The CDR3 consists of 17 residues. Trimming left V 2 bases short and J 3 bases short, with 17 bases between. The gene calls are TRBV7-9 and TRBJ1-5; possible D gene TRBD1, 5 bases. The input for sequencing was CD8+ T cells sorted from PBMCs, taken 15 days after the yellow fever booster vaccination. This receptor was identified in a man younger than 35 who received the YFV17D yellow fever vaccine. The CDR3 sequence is CASSLLTGEGINQPQHF. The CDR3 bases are TGTGCCAGCAGCTTACTAACGGGGGAGGGAATCAATCAGCCCCAGCATTTT.